The 6 T cell receptor beta chains listed next were all sequenced from one sample in a study of T cell responses to AZD1222 COVID-19 vaccine. Only in-frame clones appear in the TCRdb table, and some are missing; sequencing was by immunoSEQ multiplex PCR. The sample yields about 83,000 clones, roughly 90% seen once. The sample in question was peripheral blood, obtained on day 0 of MenACWY control vaccination. The receptors were sampled from an adult in good health.

This clone was recorded only once. The chain joins TRBV2 to TRBJ2-7; 9 bases match TRBD1. CDR1 is SNHLY, CDR2 FYNNEI, per germline. Germline trimming cut 6 bases from V and 5 bases from J; bases unmatched to any gene: 11. There are 15 residues in the CDR3. Here the CDR3 reads CASRATGGPSDEQYF. DNA for the CDR3: TGTGCCAGCAGAGCTACAGGGGGCCCTTCCGACGAGCAGTACTTC.

This sequence joins TRBV27 and TRBJ2-7; a possible D gene is TRBD2 (6 bases). Germline CDR1 MNHEY, CDR2 SMNVEV (reference sequence). The length of the CDR3 is 11 residues. CDR3 DNA sequence: TGTGGAGCGGGCTTCCCCTACGAGCAGTACTTC. Its protein is CGAGFPYEQYF.

The chain couples TRBV24-1 to TRBJ1-1; tentative D call: TRBD1 (5 bases). V lost 4 bases to trimming and J lost 6 bases, with 11 bases between them. The CDR3 contains 13 residues. Looked up from germline, CDR1 is KGHDR and CDR2 is SFDVKD. CDR3 region: CATSDRVNAEAFF. The CDR3 DNA reads TGTGCCACCAGTGACAGGGTGAATGCTGAAGCTTTCTTT.

J is TRBJ2-2 and V is TRBV4-3; tentatively, D is TRBD2 (6 bases). V lost 5 bases to trimming and J lost 3 bases, with 10 bases between them. The germline CDR1 and CDR2 sequences are LGHNA and YSLEER. The CDR3 loop spans 14 amino acids. Written as DNA, the CDR3 is TGCGCCAGCAGCACGGGAGACGACACCGGGGAGCTGTTTTTT. It codes for CASSTGDDTGELFF.

This rearrangement joins TRBV4-3 to TRBJ1-2; perhaps TRBD1 as D (6 bases). The germline V gene encodes CDR1 LGHNA and CDR2 YSLEER. The CDR3 covers 15 residues. V was cut by 0 bases and J by 6 bases, with 14 bases left in between. The CDR3 region has the DNA TGCGCCAGCAGCCAAGAATGGACAGCAACCGATGGCTACACCTTC. Its translation: CASSQEWTATDGYTF.

This clone was recorded a few times. The chain recombines TRBV5-8 with TRBJ2-7, with D maybe TRBD1 (6 bases). CDR1 is SGHTS and CDR2 is YDEGEE in the germline V gene. With 1 base removed from V and 5 bases from J, the gap between germline ends came to 13 bases. This CDR3 is 14 amino acids long. The CDR3 reads CASSLWQGQDEQYF. CDR3 bases: TGTGCCAGCAGCTTGTGGCAGGGGCAAGACGAGCAGTACTTC.